The 10 T cell receptor beta chains presented below share a single source sample, sequenced in a study of breast tumors, draining lymph nodes, adjacent tissues. TCRdb re-called the multiplex PCR reads through MiXCR, storing one row per CDR3 protein. The top ten clones hold roughly 2.6% of a sample with about 150,000 distinct CDR3 sequences, 20% to 25% of them seen once. Axillary draining lymph nodes of breast cancer patients supplied the node samples. Sequenced sample: axillary lymph node tissue. These receptors all stem from a female donor with breast cancer. Some clones in this sample may be carry-over from other donors' samples.

Ten or more counts support this clonotype. The V gene is TRBV27, the J gene TRBJ2-7; 9 bases match TRBD1. This CDR3 contains 14 residues. Germline V gene data show CDR1 as MNHEY and CDR2 as SMNVEV (reference sequence). The trim removed 5 bases at V and 4 bases at J, leaving 6 bases unmatched. CDR3 region: CASSVGTGKYEQYF. The DNA for the CDR3 is TGTGCCAGCAGTGTCGGGACAGGGAAATACGAGCAGTACTTC.

The table lists this clonotype with many counts. CDR3 in amino acids: CASTKPGVRNGYTF. The CDR3 DNA is TGTGCCAGCACCAAACCGGGAGTCAGAAATGGCTACACCTTC. The chain has TRBV5-6 and TRBJ1-2; no reliable D call. CDR3 size: 14 residues. The ends were cut back, 6 bases at V and 6 bases at J, with 18 bases in the middle. Looked up from germline, CDR1 is SGHDT and CDR2 is YYEEEE.

This clonotype was observed at least ten times. The gene calls are TRBV2 and TRBJ1-5; D is unclear. This CDR3 has 15 amino acids. Looked up from germline, CDR1 is SNHLY and CDR2 is FYNNEI. Deletions cut 3 bases from V and 7 bases from J, with 16 bases between. Written as DNA, the CDR3 is TGTGCCAGCAGTGATCAGGCTAGGGCGGGCCAGCCCCAGCATTTT. The encoded protein is CASSDQARAGQPQHF. The complete variable domain, with remaining parts taken from reference TRBV2 and TRBJ1-5, reads EPEVTQTPSHQVTQMGQEVILRCVPISNHLYFYWYRQILGQKVEFLVSFYNNEISEKSEIFDDQFSVERPDGSNFTLKIRSTKLEDSAMYFCASSDQARAGQPQHFGDGTRLSIL.

This clonotype was found many times. The rearrangement links TRBV6-1 to TRBJ2-2; TRBD2 agrees at 14 bases. This CDR3 has 15 residues. Trimming took 6 bases from V and 5 from J; bases not matched to a gene: 2. Germline lookup yields CDR1 MNHNS and CDR2 SASEGT. The chain's CDR3 is CASRGLAGVTGELFF. CDR3 sequence (DNA): TGTGCCAGCAGGGGACTAGCGGGAGTAACCGGGGAGCTGTTTTTT.

This clonotype has a count of ten or more. The chain employs TRBV5-6 and TRBJ2-7, with 11 nucleotides matching TRBD2. With 2 bases clipped from V and 6 bases from J, the junction kept 4 bases outside the gene matches. Germline-derived CDR1 and CDR2 are SGHDT and YYEEEE. CDR3 length equals 14 residues. The CDR3 loop reads CASSLSLAGVEQYF. The CDR3 DNA follows: TGTGCCAGCAGCTTATCACTAGCGGGAGTCGAGCAGTACTTC.

This clonotype has a count of ten or more. The rearrangement uses TRBV2 and TRBJ2-3; 9 nucleotides agree with TRBD1. The CDR3 sequence is 15 residues long. The germline CDR1 and CDR2 sequences are SNHLY and FYNNEI. Unmatched junction bases numbered 7, after V lost 8 bases and J lost 1 base. The CDR3 reads CASGDRVEGTDTQYF. CDR3 sequence (DNA): TGTGCCAGCGGGGACAGGGTTGAGGGCACAGATACGCAGTATTTT.

The sample holds many counts of this clonotype. J is TRBJ2-1 and V is TRBV7-3; unclear D gene. The CDR3 runs to 16 residues. Germline CDR1 and CDR2: SGHTA and FQGTGA. Trimming left V 2 bases short and J 1 base short, with 12 bases between. The DNA for the CDR3 is TGTGCCAGCAGCTTATGGAGCTCCAGTTCCTACAATGAGCAGTTCTTC. Translation gives CASSLWSSSSYNEQFF.

This clonotype was counted at least ten times. The DNA of the CDR3 is TGTGCCAGCAGCTTAGATCGACTAGCGGGCCAGCGGGGCTACAATGAGCAGTTCTTC. Its translation: CASSLDRLAGQRGYNEQFF. The chain employs TRBV11-3 and TRBJ2-1; 10 positions match TRBD2. Trimming at V came to 0 bases and at J to 3 bases, leaving 11 bases not matched to a gene. This CDR3 region has 19 residues. Looked up from germline, CDR1 is SGHNT and CDR2 is YENEEA.

In its sample, this clonotype was seen many times. The rearrangement links TRBV2 to TRBJ1-4; maybe TRBD1 (5 bases). This CDR3 spans 14 amino acids. V lost 9 bases and J lost 0, with 11 bases in between. Per germline, CDR1 SNHLY and CDR2 FYNNEI. The DNA for the CDR3 is TGTGCCAGTTCACAGGTAGCAACTAATGAAAAACTGTTTTTT. Translation gives CASSQVATNEKLFF.

V and J are TRBV10-3 and TRBJ2-3; D possibly corresponds to TRBD2 (5 bases). The CDR3 totals 13 residues. The V end lost 6 bases, the J end lost 11 bases, and 18 bases lay between the germline ends. In germline, CDR1 is ENHRY, CDR2 SYGVKD. CDR3 DNA sequence: TGTGCCATCAGGGACTTTAACGGTGGTGAGCAGTATTTT. Its protein is CAIRDFNGGEQYF.